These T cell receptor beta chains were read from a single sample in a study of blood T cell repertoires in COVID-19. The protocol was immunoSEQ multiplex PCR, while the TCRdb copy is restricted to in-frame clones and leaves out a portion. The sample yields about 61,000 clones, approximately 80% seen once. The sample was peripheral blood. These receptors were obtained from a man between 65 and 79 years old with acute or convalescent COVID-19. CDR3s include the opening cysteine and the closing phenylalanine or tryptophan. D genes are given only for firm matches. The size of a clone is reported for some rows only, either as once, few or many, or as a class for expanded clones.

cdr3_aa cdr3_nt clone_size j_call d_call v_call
CASTGGGDGANVLTF TGTGCCAGCACCGGCGGGGGGGATGGGGCCAACGTCCTGACTTTC NA TRBJ2-6 TRBD2 TRBV6-5
CASSHFPGWEENIQYF TGCGCCAGCAGCCATTTCCCGGGGTGGGAGGAAAACATTCAGTACTTC NA TRBJ2-4 NA TRBV4-1
CASSLYPGQGFDGTEAFF TGTGCCAGCAGCTTGTACCCGGGACAGGGGTTTGACGGGACTGAAGCTTTCTTT NA TRBJ1-1 TRBD1 TRBV5-5
CASSRATGANSEAFF TGTGCCAGCAGCCGGGCGACAGGAGCCAACTCTGAAGCTTTCTTT NA TRBJ1-1 NA TRBV25-1
CASSEGGPTRTQYF TGTGCCAGCAGTGAAGGTGGGCCGACCCGGACCCAGTACTTC NA TRBJ2-5 NA TRBV25-1
CASSQGGSPLHF TGTGCCAGCAGCCAAGGGGGATCACCCCTCCACTTT NA TRBJ1-6 NA TRBV12-3/TRBV12-4
CASSPRNGGNSNQPQHF TGTGCCAGCAGCCCGCGGAATGGCGGAAATAGCAATCAGCCCCAGCATTTT few TRBJ1-5 NA TRBV7-2
CASSRAGGINQPQHF TGTGCCAGCTCACGGGCAGGGGGGATCAATCAGCCCCAGCATTTT NA TRBJ1-5 TRBD1 TRBV18
CASSLSSGNTIYF TGTGCCAGCAGCTTGAGCTCTGGAAACACCATATATTTT NA TRBJ1-3 NA TRBV7-9
CASSSNRDSPLHF TGTGCCAGCAGTTCAAACAGGGATTCACCCCTCCACTTT NA TRBJ1-6 NA TRBV27
CASSLPGDNLREGYTF TGTGCCAGCAGCTTGCCCGGGGACAACCTCAGGGAAGGCTACACCTTC NA TRBJ1-2 NA TRBV5-4
CASSLEGGETPLHF TGTGCCAGCAGCTTGGAGGGGGGGGAAACACCCCTCCACTTT NA TRBJ1-6 NA TRBV7-9
CASSLGTGDTEAFF TGTGCCAGCAGCTTGGGGACAGGGGACACTGAAGCTTTCTTT NA TRBJ1-1 TRBD1 TRBV5-5
CASSADRGRHEQYF TGCGCCAGCAGTGCTGACAGGGGGCGGCACGAGCAGTACTTC NA TRBJ2-7 TRBD1 TRBV10-1
CASTPGGYSYEQYF TGTGCCAGCACACCGGGAGGATACTCCTACGAGCAGTACTTC NA TRBJ2-7 TRBD2 TRBV6-5
CASSLDISPLHF TGTGCCAGCAGCCTGGACATTTCACCCCTCCACTTT NA TRBJ1-6 NA TRBV6-7